Listed here are 32 T cell receptor beta chains from one sample, sequenced in a study of blood T cell repertoires in COVID-19. Only in-frame clones appear in the TCRdb table, and some are missing; sequencing was by immunoSEQ multiplex PCR. The table lists hundreds of thousands of clones, around 92% of them singletons. Sequencing was performed on peripheral blood. The receptors shown here come from a young woman with COVID-19, enrolled during active disease.

The V call is TRBV30, the J call TRBJ1-4, with 8 bases fitting TRBD1. The CDR3 runs 15 residues. Per the germline V gene, CDR1 is GTSNPN and CDR2 is SVGIG (reference sequence). Losses at the gene ends were 1 base for V and 7 bases for J; bases not matched to a gene: 8. DNA of the CDR3: TGTGCCTGGAGTGGTCCCGGGACAGGTTTTGAAAAACTGTTTTTT. Protein sequence: CAWSGPGTGFEKLFF.

The genes are TRBV11-2 and TRBJ1-1; no firm D call. V was clipped by 5 bases and J by 5 bases, with 12 bases between them. The CDR3 spans 13 residues. Looked up from germline, CDR1 is SGHAT and CDR2 is FQNNGV. DNA of the CDR3: TGTGCCAGCAGCATCCCGACGGGGACTGAAGCTTTCTTT. Protein product: CASSIPTGTEAFF.

The chain combines TRBV29-1 with TRBJ2-7; TRBD1 agrees at 8 bases. V was pared by 1 base and J by 3 bases, with 2 bases of the junction left unmatched. Germline V gene sequence: CDR1 SQVTM, CDR2 ANQGSEA. CDR3 length equals 13 residues. This CDR3 reads CSVEGQGFYEQYF. CDR3 coding DNA: TGCAGCGTTGAAGGACAGGGGTTCTACGAGCAGTACTTC.

The chain employs TRBV9 and TRBJ2-1; 7 bases fit TRBD1. The CDR3 contains 16 residues. J gave up 4 bases and V 4 bases, and 11 bases lay outside the gene matches. CDR1 and CDR2 (germline): SGDLS, YYNGEE. The CDR3 is CASSPRGSGDYNEQFF. The CDR3 DNA follows: TGTGCCAGCAGCCCCAGGGGGAGCGGCGATTACAATGAGCAGTTCTTC.

The rearrangement joins TRBV19 to TRBJ1-5; D gene ambiguous. The CDR3 spans 15 residues. V shed 7 bases and J shed 5 bases, with 18 bases lying between them. Germline V gives CDR1 LNHDA, CDR2 SQIVND (reference sequence). In nucleotides, the CDR3 is TGTGCCAGTAACTCCCCCGGGGTACCGCATCAGCCCCAGCATTTT. Translation: CASNSPGVPHQPQHF.

The chain recombines TRBV12-5 with TRBJ2-7, with 8 bases aligning to TRBD1. The CDR3 is made up of 15 amino acids. J was trimmed by 3 bases and V by 1 base; bases with no gene match: 5. Germline lookup yields CDR1 LGHNT and CDR2 FRNRAP. Written as DNA, the CDR3 is TGTGCTAGTGGTTTGGGGGGGACAGGAGGCTACGAGCAGTACTTC. Encoded protein: CASGLGGTGGYEQYF.

The chain uses TRBV28 and TRBJ2-7; possibly TRBD1 for D (6 bases). Germline V gene lookup returns CDR1 MDHEN and CDR2 SYDVKM. V gave up 6 bases and J gave up 2 bases, with 23 bases separating them. The CDR3 runs to 17 residues. CDR3 in DNA: TGTGCCAGCAGCATACTATACCGCTGGGACACCACCTACGAGCAGTACTTC. Protein sequence: CASSILYRWDTTYEQYF.

The chain carries TRBV10-3 and TRBJ2-7; perhaps TRBD2 as D (6 bases). V was trimmed by 8 bases and J by 2 bases, leaving 10 bases between them. Germline V lookup: CDR1 ENHRY, CDR2 SYGVKD. The CDR3 loop spans 12 amino acids. The CDR3 DNA reads as TGTGCCATCCGGGACTCTACCTACGAGCAGTACTTC. Translated: CAIRDSTYEQYF.

This clone was observed once. The chain couples TRBV7-9 to TRBJ2-3, with 10 bases aligning to TRBD1. J was trimmed by 5 bases and V by 3 bases; bases with no gene match: 8. CDR1 and CDR2 (germline): SEHNR, FQNEAQ (reference sequence). The CDR3 loop spans 16 amino acids. The DNA for the CDR3 is TGTGCCAGCAGCTTGCAAACCGGGACAGGGGTAGATACGCAGTATTTT. Its protein product is CASSLQTGTGVDTQYF.

The V call is TRBV11-3, the J call TRBJ2-3; TRBD2 is a possible D gene (6 bases). Trimming took off 1 base at V and 3 bases at J, with 11 bases between the two ends. The CDR3 runs to 15 residues. The V gene's germline CDR1 is SGHNT and CDR2 YENEEA. The CDR3 here is CASSLGARGTDTQYF. CDR3 DNA: TGTGCCAGCAGCTTAGGGGCCCGGGGGACAGATACGCAGTATTTT.

CDR3 nucleotides: TGTGCCAGCAGCCCGGGAGGGTCGAATACGCAGTATTTT. As protein: CASSPGGSNTQYF. The J gene is TRBJ2-3, the V gene TRBV9; 8 bases line up with TRBD2. There are 13 residues in the CDR3. CDR1 is SGDLS, CDR2 YYNGEE, per germline. Trimming cost V 4 bases and J 7 bases; bases outside gene matches: 5.

This clone was detected a few times. The J gene is TRBJ1-2, the V gene TRBV27; 7 bases fit TRBD1. CDR1 MNHEY and CDR2 SMNVEV come from the germline V gene (reference sequence). Losses at the gene ends were 6 bases for V and 4 bases for J; bases not matched to a gene: 14. The CDR3 loop spans 16 amino acids. CDR3 coding DNA: TGTGCCAGCAGCCCTTCCCCCCGACAGGGATCCTATGGCTACACCTTC. It codes for CASSPSPRQGSYGYTF.

Only one count was recorded for this clone. The chain has TRBV5-1 and TRBJ1-1; D ambiguous. V lost 2 bases and J lost 1, with 6 bases in between. The V gene's germline CDR1 is SGHRS and CDR2 YFSETQ. The CDR3 has 13 residues. The DNA of the CDR3 is TGCGCCAGCAGCTTTTCCTCGAACACTGAAGCTTTCTTT. This translates into CASSFSSNTEAFF. The variable domain in full, with the rest retrieved from reference TRBV5-1 and TRBJ1-1, is KAGVTQTPRYLIKTRGQQVTLSCSPISGHRSVSWYQQTPGQGLQFLFEYFSETQRNKGNFPGRFSGRQFSNSRSEMNVSTLELGDSALYLCASSFSSNTEAFFGQGTRLTVV.

The genes are TRBV7-9 and TRBJ1-4, with D unclear. The V end was cut by 5 bases, the J end by 1 base, with 8 bases between. In germline, CDR1 is SEHNR, CDR2 FQNEAQ (reference sequence). The CDR3 covers 14 residues. CDR3 sequence: CASSKQITNEKLFF. CDR3 sequence (DNA): TGTGCCAGCAGCAAACAGATAACTAATGAAAAACTGTTTTTT. The complete variable domain, with remaining parts taken from reference TRBV7-9 and TRBJ1-4, reads DTGVSQNPRHKITKRGQNVTFRCDPISEHNRLYWYRQTLGQGPEFLTYFQNEAQLEKSRLLSDRFSAERPKGSFSTLEIQRTEQGDSAMYLCASSKQITNEKLFFGSGTQLSVL.

The rearrangement uses TRBV7-2 and TRBJ2-2; 12 positions agree with TRBD1. J was trimmed by 8 bases and V by 1 base; bases with no gene match: 5. Germline V gene data show CDR1 as SGHTA and CDR2 as FQGNSA. The CDR3 runs to 16 residues. The CDR3 sequence: CASSLGGTGGRGELFF. The CDR3 nucleotides read TGTGCCAGCAGCTTAGGAGGGACAGGGGGCAGGGGGGAGCTGTTTTTT.

This chain's CDR3 is CASSFPLGQGNTEAFF. DNA of the CDR3: TGTGCCAGCAGCTTCCCTCTGGGACAGGGGAACACTGAAGCTTTCTTT. This chain connects TRBV11-2 to TRBJ1-1; 9 positions match TRBD1. This CDR3 comprises 16 residues. The germline V gene encodes CDR1 SGHAT and CDR2 FQNNGV. The ends lost 3 bases at V and 1 base at J; junction bases unmatched: 6.

The CDR3 DNA sequence: TGTGCCAGCGTCCTAGCGGGGGGGCCGAGGGAGCAGTTCTTC. Protein sequence: CASVLAGGPREQFF. The chain links TRBV6-5 to TRBJ2-1; TRBD2 matches at 12 bases. The CDR3 contains 14 residues. From germline, CDR1 is MNHEY and CDR2 SVGAGI. With V trimmed by 8 bases and J by 10 bases, 9 bases remained unmatched.

The chain recombines TRBV4-1 with TRBJ2-5, with 7 bases matching TRBD1. From germline, CDR1 is MGHRA and CDR2 YSYEKL. The CDR3 extends over 14 amino acids. V shed 5 bases, J shed 6 bases, and the junction held 9 bases outside the gene matches. This CDR3 is CASSAQTGYQTQYF. The DNA for the CDR3 is TGCGCCAGCAGCGCCCAGACAGGGTATCAGACCCAGTACTTC.

A few counts support this clone. This chain uses TRBV6-2 or TRBV6-3 with TRBJ2-7, with TRBD2 matching 9 bases. Germline CDR1 reads MNHEY; CDR2 reads SVGEGT. V lost 5 bases to trimming and J lost 3 bases; unmatched junction nucleotides: 11. CDR3 length: 16 amino acids. CDR3 sequence reads: CASSPAKLAGNYEQYF. The CDR3 coding sequence is TGTGCCAGCAGTCCCGCCAAGCTAGCGGGGAACTACGAGCAGTACTTC.

The chain uses TRBV7-9 and TRBJ2-7; D call uncertain. The V gene's germline CDR1 is SEHNR and CDR2 FQNEAQ (reference sequence). There are 16 residues in the CDR3. V was shortened by 5 bases and J by 3 bases, with 20 bases between the two germline ends. This chain's CDR3 is CASSPKLQENIYEQYF. CDR3 coding DNA: TGTGCCAGCAGCCCCAAGCTTCAAGAAAATATCTACGAGCAGTACTTC.

The V and J genes are TRBV30 and TRBJ1-5; D is perhaps TRBD1 (5 bases). Trimming removed 3 bases from V and 7 bases from J, with 19 bases in between. Per germline, CDR1 GTSNPN and CDR2 SVGIG (reference sequence). This CDR3 has 15 residues. CDR3 loop: CAWREYGRAGQPQHF. The CDR3 DNA sequence: TGTGCCTGGAGGGAATACGGCAGGGCGGGGCAGCCCCAGCATTTT.

The table lists this clone with a few counts. CDR3 sequence reads: CASSLFGGAGVSTDTQYF. The CDR3 region has the DNA TGTGCCAGCAGCTTGTTCGGGGGGGCCGGGGTTAGCACAGATACGCAGTATTTT. The gene calls are TRBV5-6 and TRBJ2-3, with 8 bases fitting TRBD2. The CDR3 consists of 18 residues. Germline-derived CDR1 and CDR2 are SGHDT and YYEEEE. V lost 1 base, J lost 0 bases, and 10 bases stayed unmatched.

J is TRBJ1-1 and V is TRBV2, with 10 bases lining up with TRBD1. The CDR3 has 15 residues. Germline V CDR1 and CDR2: SNHLY, FYNNEI. Unmatched junction bases numbered 7, after V lost 6 bases and J lost 3 bases. CDR3 sequence reads: CASRDSGQGYTEAFF. For the CDR3, the DNA is TGTGCCAGCAGAGACTCGGGACAGGGGTACACTGAAGCTTTCTTT.

The J gene is TRBJ1-6, the V gene TRBV19; TRBD1 agrees at 7 bases. The length of the CDR3 is 16 residues. Germline CDR1 and CDR2: LNHDA and SQIVND (reference sequence). Losses at the gene ends were 7 bases for V and 6 bases for J; bases not matched to a gene: 12. The DNA of the CDR3 is TGTGCCAGTACTCCGAGGACAGGAGGCGGTAATTCACCCCTCCACTTT. Translated: CASTPRTGGGNSPLHF.

The gene calls are TRBV2 and TRBJ2-1; 10 nucleotides agree with TRBD2. The V and J ends lost 6 bases and 8 bases, in that order; junction bases with no gene match: 7. The CDR3 loop spans 14 amino acids. CDR1 is SNHLY and CDR2 is FYNNEI in the germline V gene. For the CDR3, the DNA is TGTGCCAGCAGCGAGCGGGGGGGCATGGATGAGCAGTTCTTC. Translated: CASSERGGMDEQFF.

This rearrangement joins TRBV2 to TRBJ1-2; 7 bases agree with TRBD1. The ends lost 7 bases at V and 4 bases at J; junction bases unmatched: 3. CDR1 and CDR2 (germline): SNHLY, FYNNEI. The CDR3 runs to 12 residues. This CDR3 reads CASKTGSYGYTF. CDR3 DNA sequence: TGTGCCAGCAAGACAGGGTCCTATGGCTACACCTTC.

The gene calls are TRBV7-9 and TRBJ1-6; tentative D call: TRBD1 (5 bases). V gave up 5 bases and J gave up 4 bases, with 15 bases separating them. CDR1 SEHNR and CDR2 FQNEAQ come from the germline V gene (reference sequence). CDR3 length: 16 amino acids. The CDR3 region is CASSLSPGSYNSPLHF. The CDR3 nucleotides are TGTGCCAGCAGCCTCTCCCCAGGGTCTTATAATTCACCCCTCCACTTT. Full variable domain (outside the CDR3, taken from reference TRBV7-9 and TRBJ1-6): DTGVSQNPRHKITKRGQNVTFRCDPISEHNRLYWYRQTLGQGPEFLTYFQNEAQLEKSRLLSDRFSAERPKGSFSTLEIQRTEQGDSAMYLCASSLSPGSYNSPLHFGNGTRLTVT.

The chain has TRBV5-5 and TRBJ1-6; 9 bases are shared with TRBD1. The length of the CDR3 is 15 residues. J lost 6 bases, V lost 7 bases, and 8 bases had no gene match. CDR1 is SGHKS and CDR2 is YYEKEE in the germline V gene (reference sequence). The CDR3 DNA follows: TGTGCCAGCCTCCGATTGACAGGGGGTAATTCACCCCTCCACTTT. Translated: CASLRLTGGNSPLHF.

This rearrangement joins TRBV20-1 to TRBJ2-6; D may be TRBD1 (6 bases). V was clipped by 5 bases and J by 2 bases, with 16 bases between them. This CDR3 spans 16 amino acids. Germline V gives CDR1 DFQATT, CDR2 SNEGSKA (reference sequence). The chain's CDR3 is CSAGVGALTGANVLTF. The CDR3 DNA is TGCAGTGCTGGTGTGGGGGCGCTCACTGGGGCCAACGTCCTGACTTTC.

The chain combines TRBV27 with TRBJ1-1; D may be TRBD1 (6 bases). The CDR3 is made up of 14 amino acids. V dropped 2 bases and J dropped 2 bases, with 9 bases sitting between them. Per germline, CDR1 MNHEY and CDR2 SMNVEV (reference sequence). Here the CDR3 reads CASSLGGANTEAFF. CDR3 bases: TGTGCCAGCAGTTTAGGGGGGGCCAACACTGAAGCTTTCTTT.

The V call is TRBV11-2, the J call TRBJ1-1, with D possibly matching TRBD1 (6 bases). The CDR3 loop spans 15 amino acids. Germline CDR1 SGHAT, CDR2 FQNNGV. Trimming removed 1 base from V and 1 base from J, with 10 bases in between. The DNA of the CDR3 is TGTGCCAGCAGCTTAGTCTGGGACACGAACACTGAAGCTTTCTTT. Translated: CASSLVWDTNTEAFF. Using reference TRBV11-2 and TRBJ1-1 for the parts outside the CDR3, the full variable domain is EAGVAQSPRYKIIEKRQSVAFWCNPISGHATLYWYQQILGQGPKLLIQFQNNGVVDDSQLPKDRFSAERLKGVDSTLKIQPAKLEDSAVYLCASSLVWDTNTEAFFGQGTRLTVV.

This clone was picked up one time. V is TRBV6-5 and J is TRBJ2-7, with 9 bases matching TRBD1. Germline CDR1 and CDR2: MNHEY and SVGAGI. The J segment lost 2 bases and the V segment lost 2 bases, leaving 4 bases of the junction unmatched. This CDR3 has 15 amino acids. This CDR3 reads CASSYSGQGPYEQYF. DNA for the CDR3: TGTGCCAGCAGTTACAGTGGACAGGGGCCCTACGAGCAGTACTTC.